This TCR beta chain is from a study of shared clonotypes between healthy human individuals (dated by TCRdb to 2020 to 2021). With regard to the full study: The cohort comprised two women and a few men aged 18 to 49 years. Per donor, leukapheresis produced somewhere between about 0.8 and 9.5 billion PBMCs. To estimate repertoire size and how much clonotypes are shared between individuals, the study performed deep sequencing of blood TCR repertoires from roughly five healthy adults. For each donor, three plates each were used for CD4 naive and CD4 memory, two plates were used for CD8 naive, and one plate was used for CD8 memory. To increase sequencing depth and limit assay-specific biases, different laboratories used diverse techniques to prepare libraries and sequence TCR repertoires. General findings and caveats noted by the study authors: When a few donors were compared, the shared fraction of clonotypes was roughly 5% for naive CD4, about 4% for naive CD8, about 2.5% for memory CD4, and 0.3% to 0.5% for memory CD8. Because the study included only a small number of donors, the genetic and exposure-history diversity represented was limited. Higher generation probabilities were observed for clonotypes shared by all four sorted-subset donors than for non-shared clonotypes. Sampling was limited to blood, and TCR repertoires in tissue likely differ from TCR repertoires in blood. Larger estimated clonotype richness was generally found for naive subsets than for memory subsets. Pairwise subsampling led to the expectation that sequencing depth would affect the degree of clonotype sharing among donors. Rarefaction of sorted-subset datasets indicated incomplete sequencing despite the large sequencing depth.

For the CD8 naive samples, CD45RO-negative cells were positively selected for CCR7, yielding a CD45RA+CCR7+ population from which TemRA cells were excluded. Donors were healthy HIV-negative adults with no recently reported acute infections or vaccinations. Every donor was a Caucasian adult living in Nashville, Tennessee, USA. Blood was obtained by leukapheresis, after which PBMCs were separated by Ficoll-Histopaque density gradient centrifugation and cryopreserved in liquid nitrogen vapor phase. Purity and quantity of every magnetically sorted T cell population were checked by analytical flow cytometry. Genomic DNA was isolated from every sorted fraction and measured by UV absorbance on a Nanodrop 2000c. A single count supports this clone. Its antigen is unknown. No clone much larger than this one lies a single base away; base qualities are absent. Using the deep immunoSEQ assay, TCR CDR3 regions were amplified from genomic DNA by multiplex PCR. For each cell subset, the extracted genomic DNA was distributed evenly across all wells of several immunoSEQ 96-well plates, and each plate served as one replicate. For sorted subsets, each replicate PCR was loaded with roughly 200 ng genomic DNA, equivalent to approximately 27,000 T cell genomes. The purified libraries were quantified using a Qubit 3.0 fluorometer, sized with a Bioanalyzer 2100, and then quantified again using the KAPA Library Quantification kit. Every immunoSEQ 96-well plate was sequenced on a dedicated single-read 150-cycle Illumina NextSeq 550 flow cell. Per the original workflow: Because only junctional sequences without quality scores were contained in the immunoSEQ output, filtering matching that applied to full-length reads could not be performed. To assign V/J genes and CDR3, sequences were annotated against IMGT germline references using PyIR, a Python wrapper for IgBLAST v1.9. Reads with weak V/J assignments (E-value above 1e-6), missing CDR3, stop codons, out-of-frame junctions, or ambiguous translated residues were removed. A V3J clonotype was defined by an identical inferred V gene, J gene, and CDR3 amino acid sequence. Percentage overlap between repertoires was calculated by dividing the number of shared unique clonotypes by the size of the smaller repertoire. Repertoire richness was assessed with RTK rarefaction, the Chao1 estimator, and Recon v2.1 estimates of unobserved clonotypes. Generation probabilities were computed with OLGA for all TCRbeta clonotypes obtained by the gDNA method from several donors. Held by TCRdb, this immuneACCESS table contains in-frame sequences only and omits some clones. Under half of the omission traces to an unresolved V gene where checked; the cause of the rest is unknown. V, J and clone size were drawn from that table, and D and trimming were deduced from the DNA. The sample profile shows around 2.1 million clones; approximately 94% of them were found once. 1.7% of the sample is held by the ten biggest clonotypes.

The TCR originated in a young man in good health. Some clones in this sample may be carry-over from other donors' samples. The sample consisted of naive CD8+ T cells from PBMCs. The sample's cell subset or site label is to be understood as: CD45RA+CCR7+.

The CDR3 amino acid sequence is: CASSLGVGGSSYEQYF. In nucleotides, the sequence is TGTGCCAGCAGCTTAGGAGTGGGGGGCTCCTCCTACGAGCAGTACTTC. The sequence links TRBV7-9 to TRBJ2-7; the D call is tentative, TRBD1 or TRBD2, as each matches 6 bases. The germline V gene encodes CDR1 SEHNR and CDR2 FQNEAQ (reference sequence). Reading from cysteine to phenylalanine, the CDR3 counts 16 amino acids. The kept DNA is CDR3 alone, 48 bases in frame from the first base. The trim is 1 base for V and 0 bases for J, with a gap of 13 bases between the germline ends.